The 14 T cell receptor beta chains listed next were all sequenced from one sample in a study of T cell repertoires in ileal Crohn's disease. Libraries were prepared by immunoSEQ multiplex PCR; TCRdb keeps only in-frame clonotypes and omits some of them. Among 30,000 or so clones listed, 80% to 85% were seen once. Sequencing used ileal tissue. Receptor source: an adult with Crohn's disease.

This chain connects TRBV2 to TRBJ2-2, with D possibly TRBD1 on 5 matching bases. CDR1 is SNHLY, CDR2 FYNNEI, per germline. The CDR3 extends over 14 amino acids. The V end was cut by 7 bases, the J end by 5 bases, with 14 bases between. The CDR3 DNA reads TGTGCCAGCAAAGGCAGGGCTGGGACCGGGGAGCTGTTTTTT. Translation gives CASKGRAGTGELFF.

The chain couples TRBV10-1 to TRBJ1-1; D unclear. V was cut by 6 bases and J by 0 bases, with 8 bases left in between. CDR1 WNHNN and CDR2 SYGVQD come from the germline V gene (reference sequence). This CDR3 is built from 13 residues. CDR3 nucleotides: TGCGCCAGCAGAAAAACGGTGAACACTGAAGCTTTCTTT. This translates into CASRKTVNTEAFF.

The CDR3, as DNA: TGTGCCAGCAGCAAATTGCCCCTTCGGAGGGAGAGCTCCTACGAGCAGTACTTC. This encodes CASSKLPLRRESSYEQYF. This sequence joins TRBV21-1 and TRBJ2-7; TRBD2 is taken as the D call from the table, unchecked against the DNA. TRBV21-1 is described as a pseudogene. The CDR3 is 18 amino acids.

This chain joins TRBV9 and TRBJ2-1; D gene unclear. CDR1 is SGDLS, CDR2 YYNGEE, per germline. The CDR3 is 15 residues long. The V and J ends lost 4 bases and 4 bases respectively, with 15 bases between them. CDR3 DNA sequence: TGTGCCAGCAGCCCCCGCTTAGCCAATTACAATGAGCAGTTCTTC. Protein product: CASSPRLANYNEQFF. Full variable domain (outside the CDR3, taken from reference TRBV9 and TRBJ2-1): DSGVTQTPKHLITATGQRVTLRCSPRSGDLSVYWYQQSLDQGLQFLIQYYNGEERAKGNILERFSAQQFPDLHSELNLSSLELGDSALYFCASSPRLANYNEQFFGPGTRLTVL.

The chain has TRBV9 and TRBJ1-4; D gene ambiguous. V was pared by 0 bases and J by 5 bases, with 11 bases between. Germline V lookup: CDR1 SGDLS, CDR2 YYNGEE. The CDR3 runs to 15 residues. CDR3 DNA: TGTGCCAGCAGCGTAGAGGCGCGAGGCAATGAAAAACTGTTTTTT. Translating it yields CASSVEARGNEKLFF.

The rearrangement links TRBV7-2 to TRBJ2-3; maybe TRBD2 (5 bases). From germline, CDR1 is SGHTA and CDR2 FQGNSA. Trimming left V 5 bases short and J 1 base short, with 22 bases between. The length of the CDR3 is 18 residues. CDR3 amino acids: CASSNRGRSVPGTDTQYF. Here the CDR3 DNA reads TGTGCCAGCAGCAATAGAGGGAGATCGGTTCCGGGCACAGATACGCAGTATTTT.

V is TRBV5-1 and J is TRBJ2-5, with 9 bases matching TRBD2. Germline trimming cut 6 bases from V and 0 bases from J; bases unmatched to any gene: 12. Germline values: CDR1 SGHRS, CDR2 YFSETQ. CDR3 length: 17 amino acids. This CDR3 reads CASTQRGDSGYQETQYF. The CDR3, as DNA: TGCGCCAGCACCCAGCGGGGGGACTCCGGATACCAAGAGACCCAGTACTTC. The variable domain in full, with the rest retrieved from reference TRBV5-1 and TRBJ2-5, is KAGVTQTPRYLIKTRGQQVTLSCSPISGHRSVSWYQQTPGQGLQFLFEYFSETQRNKGNFPGRFSGRQFSNSRSEMNVSTLELGDSALYLCASTQRGDSGYQETQYFGPGTRLLVL.

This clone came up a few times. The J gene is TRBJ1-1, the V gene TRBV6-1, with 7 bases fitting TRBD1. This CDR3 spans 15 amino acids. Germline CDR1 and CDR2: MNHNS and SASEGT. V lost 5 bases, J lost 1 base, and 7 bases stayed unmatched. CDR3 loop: CASSIRQGQNTEAFF. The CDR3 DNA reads TGTGCCAGCAGTATCCGACAGGGCCAGAACACTGAAGCTTTCTTT.

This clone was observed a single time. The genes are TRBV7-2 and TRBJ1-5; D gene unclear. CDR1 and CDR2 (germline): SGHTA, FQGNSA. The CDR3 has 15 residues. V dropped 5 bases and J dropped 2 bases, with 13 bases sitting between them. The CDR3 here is CASSTRLAGNQPQHF. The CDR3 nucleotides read TGTGCCAGCAGCACGAGATTGGCGGGCAATCAGCCCCAGCATTTT.

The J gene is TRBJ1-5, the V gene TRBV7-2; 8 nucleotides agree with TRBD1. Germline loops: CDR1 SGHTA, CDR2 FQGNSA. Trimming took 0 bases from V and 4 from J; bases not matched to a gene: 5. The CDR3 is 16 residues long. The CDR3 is CASSLAGGQGNQPQHF. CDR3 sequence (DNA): TGTGCCAGCAGCTTAGCAGGAGGACAGGGAAATCAGCCCCAGCATTTT. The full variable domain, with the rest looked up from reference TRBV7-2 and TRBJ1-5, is GAGVSQSPSNKVTEKGKDVELRCDPISGHTALYWYRQSLGQGLEFLIYFQGNSAPDKSGLPSDRFSAERTGGSVSTLTIQRTQQEDSAVYLCASSLAGGQGNQPQHFGDGTRLSIL.

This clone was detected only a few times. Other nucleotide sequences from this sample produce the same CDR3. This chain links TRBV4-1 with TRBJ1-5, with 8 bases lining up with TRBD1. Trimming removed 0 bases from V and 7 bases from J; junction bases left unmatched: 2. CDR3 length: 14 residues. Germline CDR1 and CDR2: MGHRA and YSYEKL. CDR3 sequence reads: CASSQDRGRQPQHF. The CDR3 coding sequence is TGCGCCAGCAGCCAAGACAGGGGGCGGCAGCCCCAGCATTTT.

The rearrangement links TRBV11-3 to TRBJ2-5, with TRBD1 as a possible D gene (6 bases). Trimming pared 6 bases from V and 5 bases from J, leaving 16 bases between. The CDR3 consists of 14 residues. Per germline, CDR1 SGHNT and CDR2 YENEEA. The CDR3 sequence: CASSTGWGAETQYF. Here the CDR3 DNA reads TGTGCCAGCAGTACAGGGTGGGGTGCCGAGACCCAGTACTTC.

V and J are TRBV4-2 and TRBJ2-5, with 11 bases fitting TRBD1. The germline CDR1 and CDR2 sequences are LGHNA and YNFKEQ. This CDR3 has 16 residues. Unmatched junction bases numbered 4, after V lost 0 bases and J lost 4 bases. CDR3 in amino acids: CASSQEWTGGSETQYF. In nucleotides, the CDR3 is TGTGCCAGCAGCCAAGAATGGACAGGGGGCTCAGAGACCCAGTACTTC.

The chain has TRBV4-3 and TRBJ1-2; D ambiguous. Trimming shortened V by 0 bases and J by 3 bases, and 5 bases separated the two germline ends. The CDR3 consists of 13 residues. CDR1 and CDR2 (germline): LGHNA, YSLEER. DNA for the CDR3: TGCGCCAGCAGCCAAGATATCTACTATGGCTACACCTTC. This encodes CASSQDIYYGYTF.